This note documents a single T cell receptor (beta chain) sequence. The antigen it binds to is not known. There are no base qualities to consult, and no much larger clone falls within one base. The receptor library was made with PCR. Sequenced using an Illumina HiSeq 2500. TCR libraries were prepared with molecular barcoding, using unique molecular identifiers to normalize TCRbeta repertoire quantification. TCRdb redid the processing of the public reads, applying fastp at Q25 and MiXCR, and retained in-frame beta chains. Each CDR3 protein gets just one entry, which takes the most common genes and DNA from the rows behind it. The sample contains about 500,000 distinct CDR3 sequences, over 25% of them found a single time. In total, the top ten clones hold 2% to 3% of the sample. The source of the sample is a study of T-cell reconstitution after alpha-beta-depleted transplantation in children (dated by TCRdb to 2016 to 2017). For context, the study as a whole: Using TCR repertoire profiling, the study followed T-cell immune reconstitution in a quantitative way in children after TCRalphabeta/CD19-depleted allogeneic hematopoietic cell transplantation.

Taken from the germline V gene, the CDR1 and CDR2 loops are SGHVS and FNYEAQ. V is pruned by 5 bases and J by 2 bases, leaving 14 bases of the junction without a gene match. The CDR3 goes from the cysteine to the phenylalanine over 18 residues. Only the CDR3 DNA is retained, 54 bases long and in frame from the first base. This clonotype was sampled from a human donor who donated a stem cell graft to a child with aplastic anemia. The specimen comprised PBMCs from the stem cell graft donor, sampled from the stem cell graft. The chain is encoded by TRBV7-6 joined to TRBJ1-3; 8 bases in between match TRBD1. The sequenced DNA is TGTGCCAGCAGCCCCGGGTCCCGGACAGGGATCACTGGAAACACCATATATTTT. The encoded protein is CASSPGSRTGITGNTIYF.